A selection of T cell receptor beta chains follows, all from one sample in a study of vaccination effects on CD4 cells after COVID-19. TCRdb's copy holds only in-frame clones and misses some; the assay was immunoSEQ multiplex PCR. This sample has about 61,000 clones, with approximately 80% found just once. These receptors are not linked to any known antigen. The specimen comprised CD4+ T cells from PBMCs cultured with HCoV-229E spike peptides, sampled before COVID-19 vaccination. The origin of the receptors is a human donor who received a COVID-19 vaccine. Each CDR3 is given with its conserved first and last residue. The D gene is left open where the match is weak. Clone sizes are given selectively: once, few, many, or a class where the clone is expanded.

j_call v_call clone_size d_call cdr3_length cdr3_aa cdr3_nt
TRBJ2-5 TRBV7-9 NA NA 14 CASSLYGAEETQYF TGTGCCAGCAGCTTATACGGAGCTGAAGAGACCCAGTACTTC
TRBJ2-2 TRBV14 few TRBD2 18 CASSQERGTSRDTGELFF TGTGCCAGCAGCCAAGAAAGGGGGACTAGCCGGGATACCGGGGAGCTGTTTTTT
TRBJ2-2 TRBV5-5 NA TRBD1 15 CASSLLGQFTGELFF TGTGCCAGCAGCTTGCTGGGACAGTTCACCGGGGAGCTGTTTTTT
TRBJ2-4 TRBV6-2/TRBV6-3 NA TRBD2 14 CASSLSGGYLVQYF TGTGCCAGCAGTCTCAGCGGGGGCTATTTGGTTCAGTACTTC
TRBJ2-1 TRBV5-6 NA NA 14 CASSIPGSYNEQFF TGTGCCAGCAGCATTCCGGGGAGTTACAATGAGCAGTTCTTC
TRBJ1-1 TRBV4-1 NA NA 15 CASSQGPQGNTEAFF TGCGCCAGCAGCCAAGGACCACAGGGGAACACTGAAGCTTTCTTT
TRBJ2-3 TRBV10-3 NA NA 13 CAISESGGNTQYF TGTGCCATCAGTGAGTCGGGCGGAAATACGCAGTATTTT
TRBJ1-3 TRBV4-3 NA TRBD1 17 CASSQELLQGAGNTIYF TGCGCCAGCAGCCAAGAGCTCCTACAGGGGGCAGGAAACACCATATATTTT
TRBJ2-1 TRBV6-5 NA TRBD1 13 CASHGQGLNEQFF TGTGCCAGCCATGGACAGGGGCTAAATGAGCAGTTCTTC
TRBJ2-3 TRBV6-5 NA TRBD1 13 CASSIDRALTQYF TGTGCCAGCAGTATAGACAGGGCCCTTACGCAGTATTTT
TRBJ1-5 TRBV6-2/TRBV6-3 NA TRBD1 14 CASSWDRGDQPQHF TGTGCCAGCAGCTGGGACAGGGGTGACCAGCCCCAGCATTTT
TRBJ2-5 TRBV19 NA NA 15 CASSILWGTQETQYF TGTGCCAGTAGTATACTTTGGGGAACCCAAGAGACCCAGTACTTC
TRBJ1-6 TRBV18 NA TRBD1 16 CASSLRWTGEESPLHF TGTGCCAGCTCGCTTCGATGGACAGGGGAGGAATCACCCCTCCACTTT
TRBJ1-2 TRBV6-5 NA NA 14 CASRQQGGNYGYTF TGTGCCAGCAGGCAACAAGGTGGGAACTATGGCTACACCTTC
TRBJ1-1 TRBV4-2 once TRBD1 19 CASSQDGRDRGRKNTEAFF TGTGCCAGCAGCCAAGATGGGCGGGACAGGGGACGGAAGAACACTGAAGCTTTCTTT
TRBJ1-1 TRBV14 NA NA 17 CASSPGLQFGRNTEAFF TGTGCCAGCAGCCCTGGGCTACAGTTTGGAAGGAACACTGAAGCTTTCTTT
TRBJ2-1 TRBV18 NA NA 13 CASSPSMYNEQFF TGTGCCAGCTCACCATCTATGTACAATGAGCAGTTCTTC
TRBJ2-1 TRBV24-1 NA NA 13 CATGRGTYNEQFF TGTGCCACTGGCCGTGGGACGTACAATGAGCAGTTCTTC
TRBJ2-6 TRBV19 NA TRBD1 17 CASSRGQGGVGANVLTF TGTGCCAGTAGTCGCGGACAGGGGGGTGTGGGGGCCAACGTCCTGACTTTC
TRBJ2-5 TRBV7-2 NA NA 13 CASSYPPLLTQYF TGTGCCAGCAGCTATCCCCCTTTACTAACCCAGTACTTC
TRBJ1-2 TRBV6-5 NA NA 14 CASSYIRETYGYTF TGTGCCAGCAGCTATATTAGAGAGACTTATGGCTACACCTTC
TRBJ1-1 TRBV3-1/TRBV3-2 few NA 14 CASSQEDILTEAFF TGTGCCAGCAGCCAAGAAGACATTTTAACTGAAGCTTTCTTT
TRBJ2-3 TRBV10-3 NA TRBD2 17 CAIGGGTSGVYTDTQYF TGTGCCATCGGGGGGGGGACTAGCGGGGTTTACACAGATACGCAGTATTTT
TRBJ2-3 TRBV5-1 NA NA 15 CASSLGLPGADTQYF TGCGCCAGCAGCTTGGGACTGCCAGGCGCAGATACGCAGTATTTT
TRBJ2-2 TRBV7-3 NA NA 14 CASSPGLNTGELFF TGTGCCAGCAGCCCGGGCCTCAACACCGGGGAGCTGTTTTTT
TRBJ1-2 TRBV6-4 NA TRBD1 14 CASTTTGGRYGYTF TGTGCCAGCACTACGACAGGGGGGAGGTATGGCTACACCTTC
TRBJ2-1 TRBV28 NA NA 14 CASSLGSSKHEQFF TGTGCCAGCAGTTTAGGCTCGTCAAAACATGAGCAGTTCTTC
TRBJ1-4 TRBV4-3 NA TRBD1 16 CASSPSKTGAAEKLFF TGCGCCAGCAGCCCTTCTAAGACAGGGGCGGCTGAAAAACTGTTTTTT